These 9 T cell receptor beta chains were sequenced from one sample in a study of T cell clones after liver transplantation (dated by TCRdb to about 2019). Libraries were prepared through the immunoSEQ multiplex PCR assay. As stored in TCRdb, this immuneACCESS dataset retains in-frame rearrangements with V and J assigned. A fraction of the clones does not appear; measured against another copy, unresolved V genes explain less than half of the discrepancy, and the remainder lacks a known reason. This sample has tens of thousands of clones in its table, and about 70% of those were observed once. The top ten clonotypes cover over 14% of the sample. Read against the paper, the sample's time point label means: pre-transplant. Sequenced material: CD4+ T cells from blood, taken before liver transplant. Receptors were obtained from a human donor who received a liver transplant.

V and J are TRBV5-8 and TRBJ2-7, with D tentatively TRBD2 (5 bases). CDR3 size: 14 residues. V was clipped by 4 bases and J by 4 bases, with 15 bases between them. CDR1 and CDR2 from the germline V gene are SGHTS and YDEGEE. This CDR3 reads CASSRASRRYEQYF. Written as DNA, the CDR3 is TGTGCCAGCAGCCGAGCGTCGAGGAGGTACGAGCAGTACTTC.

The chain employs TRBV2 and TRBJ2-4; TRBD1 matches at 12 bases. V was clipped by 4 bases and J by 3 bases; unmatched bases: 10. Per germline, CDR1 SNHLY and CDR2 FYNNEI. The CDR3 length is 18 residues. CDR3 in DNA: TGTGCCAGCAGTGCCTCGGGACAGGGGGCTCGGGGCAAAAACATTCAGTACTTC. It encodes CASSASGQGARGKNIQYF.

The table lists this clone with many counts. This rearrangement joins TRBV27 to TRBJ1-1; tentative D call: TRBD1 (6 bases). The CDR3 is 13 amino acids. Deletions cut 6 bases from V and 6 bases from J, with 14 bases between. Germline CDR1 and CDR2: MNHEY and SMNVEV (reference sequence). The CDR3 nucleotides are TGTGCCAGCAGCAAACAGGGATCGGCTGAAGCTTTCTTT. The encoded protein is CASSKQGSAEAFF.

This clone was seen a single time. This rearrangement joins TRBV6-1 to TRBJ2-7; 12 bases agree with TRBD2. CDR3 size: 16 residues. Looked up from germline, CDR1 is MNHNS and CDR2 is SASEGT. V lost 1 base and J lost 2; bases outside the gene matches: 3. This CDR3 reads CASSEGLAGGPYEQYF. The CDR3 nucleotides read TGTGCCAGCAGTGAAGGCCTAGCGGGGGGGCCCTACGAGCAGTACTTC.

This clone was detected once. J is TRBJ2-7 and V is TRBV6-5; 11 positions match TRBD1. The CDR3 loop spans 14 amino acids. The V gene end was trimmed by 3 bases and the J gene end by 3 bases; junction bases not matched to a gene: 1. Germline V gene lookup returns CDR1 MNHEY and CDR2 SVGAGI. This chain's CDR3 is CASSYGTGGYEQYF. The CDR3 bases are TGTGCCAGCAGTTATGGGACAGGGGGCTACGAGCAGTACTTC.

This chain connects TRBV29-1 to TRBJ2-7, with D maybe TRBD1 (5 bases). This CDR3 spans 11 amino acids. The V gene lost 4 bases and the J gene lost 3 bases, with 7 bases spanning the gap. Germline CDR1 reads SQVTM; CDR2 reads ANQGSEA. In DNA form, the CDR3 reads TGCAGCGTTGGACAGTTCTACGAGCAGTACTTC. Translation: CSVGQFYEQYF.

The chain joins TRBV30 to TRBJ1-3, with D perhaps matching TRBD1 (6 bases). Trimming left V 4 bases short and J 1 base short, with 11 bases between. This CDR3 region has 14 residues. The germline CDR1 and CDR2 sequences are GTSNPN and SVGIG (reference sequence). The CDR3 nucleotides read TGTGCCTGGACGGGAGGGGGTTCTGGAAACACCATATATTTT. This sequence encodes CAWTGGGSGNTIYF.

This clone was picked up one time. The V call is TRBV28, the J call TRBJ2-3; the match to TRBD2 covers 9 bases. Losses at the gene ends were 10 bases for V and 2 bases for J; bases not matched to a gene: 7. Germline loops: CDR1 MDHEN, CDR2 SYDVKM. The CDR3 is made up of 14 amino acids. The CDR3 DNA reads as TGTGCCACCATTAGCGGGGGCCTCACAGATACGCAGTATTTT. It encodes CATISGGLTDTQYF.

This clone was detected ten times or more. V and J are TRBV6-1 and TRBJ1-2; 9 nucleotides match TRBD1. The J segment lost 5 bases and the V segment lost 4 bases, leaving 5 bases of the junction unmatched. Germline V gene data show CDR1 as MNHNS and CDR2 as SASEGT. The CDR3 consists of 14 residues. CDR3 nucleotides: TGTGCCAGCAGTGCACGGACAGGGGAATATGGCTACACCTTC. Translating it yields CASSARTGEYGYTF.